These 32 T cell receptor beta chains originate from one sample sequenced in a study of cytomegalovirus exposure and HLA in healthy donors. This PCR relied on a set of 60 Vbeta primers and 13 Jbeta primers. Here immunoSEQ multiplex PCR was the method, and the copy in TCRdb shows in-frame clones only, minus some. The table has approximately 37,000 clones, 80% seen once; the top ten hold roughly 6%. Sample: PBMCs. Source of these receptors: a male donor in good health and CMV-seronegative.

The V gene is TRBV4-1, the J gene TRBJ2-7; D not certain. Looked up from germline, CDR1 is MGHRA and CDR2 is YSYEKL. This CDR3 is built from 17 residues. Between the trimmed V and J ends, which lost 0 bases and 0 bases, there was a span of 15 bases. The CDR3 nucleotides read TGCGCCAGCAGCCAAGACTCGGCCAGGTCCTTCTCCTACGAGCAGTACTTC. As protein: CASSQDSARSFSYEQYF.

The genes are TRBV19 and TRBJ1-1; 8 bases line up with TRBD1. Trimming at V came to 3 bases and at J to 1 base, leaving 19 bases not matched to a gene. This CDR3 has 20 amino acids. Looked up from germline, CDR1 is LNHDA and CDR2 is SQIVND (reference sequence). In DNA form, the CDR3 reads TGTGCCAGTAGTATGAATGTGCCTGGGACAGGCCTTGCTTCGAACACTGAAGCTTTCTTT. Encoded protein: CASSMNVPGTGLASNTEAFF.

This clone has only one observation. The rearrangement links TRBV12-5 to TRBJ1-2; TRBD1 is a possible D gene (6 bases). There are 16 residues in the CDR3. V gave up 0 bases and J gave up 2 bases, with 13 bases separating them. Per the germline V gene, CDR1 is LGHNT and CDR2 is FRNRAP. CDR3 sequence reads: CASGLVPDSLNYGYTF. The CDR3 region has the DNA TGTGCTAGTGGTTTGGTACCGGACAGCTTAAACTATGGCTACACCTTC.

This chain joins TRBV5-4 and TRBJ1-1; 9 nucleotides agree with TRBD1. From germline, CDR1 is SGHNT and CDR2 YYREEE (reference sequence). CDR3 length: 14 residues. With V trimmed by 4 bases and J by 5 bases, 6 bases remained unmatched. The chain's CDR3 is CASSPTGGETEAFF. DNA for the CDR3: TGTGCCAGCAGCCCCACAGGGGGCGAGACTGAAGCTTTCTTT. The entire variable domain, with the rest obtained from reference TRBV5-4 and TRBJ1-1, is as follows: ETGVTQSPTHLIKTRGQQVTLRCSSQSGHNTVSWYQQALGQGPQFIFQYYREEENGRGNFPPRFSGLQFPNYSSELNVNALELDDSALYLCASSPTGGETEAFFGQGTRLTVV.

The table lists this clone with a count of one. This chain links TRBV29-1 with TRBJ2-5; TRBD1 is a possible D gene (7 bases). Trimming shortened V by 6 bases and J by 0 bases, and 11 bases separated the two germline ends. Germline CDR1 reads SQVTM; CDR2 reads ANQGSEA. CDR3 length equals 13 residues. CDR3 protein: CSVAGQYQETQYF. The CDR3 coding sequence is TGCAGCGTCGCGGGACAGTACCAAGAGACCCAGTACTTC.

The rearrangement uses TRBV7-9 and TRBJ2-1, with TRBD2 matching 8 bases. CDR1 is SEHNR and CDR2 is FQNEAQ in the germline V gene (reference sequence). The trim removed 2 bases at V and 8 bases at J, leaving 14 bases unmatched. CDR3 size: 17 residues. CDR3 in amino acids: CASSLRMASGPTDEQFF. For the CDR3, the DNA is TGTGCCAGCAGCTTACGTATGGCTAGCGGGCCCACAGATGAGCAGTTCTTC.

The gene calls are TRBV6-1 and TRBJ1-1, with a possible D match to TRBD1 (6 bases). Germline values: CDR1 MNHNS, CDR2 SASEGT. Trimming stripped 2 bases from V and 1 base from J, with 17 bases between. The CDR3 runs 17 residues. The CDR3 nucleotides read TGTGCCAGCAGTGAATACGCAGCCAGGGGCCCGAACACTGAAGCTTTCTTT. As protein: CASSEYAARGPNTEAFF.

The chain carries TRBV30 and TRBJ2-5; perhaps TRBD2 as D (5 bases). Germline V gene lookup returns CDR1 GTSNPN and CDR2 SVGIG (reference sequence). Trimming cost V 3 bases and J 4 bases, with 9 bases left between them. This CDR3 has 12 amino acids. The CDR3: CAWRFGGETQYF. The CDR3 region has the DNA TGTGCCTGGAGGTTCGGAGGAGAGACCCAGTACTTC.

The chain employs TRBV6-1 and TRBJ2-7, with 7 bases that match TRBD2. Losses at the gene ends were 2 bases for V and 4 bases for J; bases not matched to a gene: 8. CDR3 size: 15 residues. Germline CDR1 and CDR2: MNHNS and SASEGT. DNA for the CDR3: TGTGCCAGCAGTGAACCCTCCGCTAGCGGATACGAGCAGTACTTC. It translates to CASSEPSASGYEQYF.

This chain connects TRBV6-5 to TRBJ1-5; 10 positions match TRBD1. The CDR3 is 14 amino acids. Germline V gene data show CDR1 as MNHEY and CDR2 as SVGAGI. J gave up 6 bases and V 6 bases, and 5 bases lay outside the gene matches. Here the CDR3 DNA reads TGTGCCAGCAGCGACAGGGGGCGAATTCAGCCCCAGCATTTT. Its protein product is CASSDRGRIQPQHF.

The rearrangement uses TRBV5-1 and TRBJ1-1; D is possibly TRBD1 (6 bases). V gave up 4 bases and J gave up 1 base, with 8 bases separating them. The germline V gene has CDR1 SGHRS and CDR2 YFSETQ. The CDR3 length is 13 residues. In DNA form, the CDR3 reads TGCGCCAGCAGCCCCAGGGGGAACACTGAAGCTTTCTTT. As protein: CASSPRGNTEAFF.

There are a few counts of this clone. DNA for the CDR3: TGTGCCAGCAGGGGACGCCTAGCGGCCTACAATGAGCAGTTCTTC. Translation: CASRGRLAAYNEQFF. The rearrangement uses TRBV28 and TRBJ2-1; 7 nucleotides align to TRBD2. CDR1 and CDR2 (germline): MDHEN, SYDVKM. The CDR3 contains 15 residues. The V and J ends lost 6 bases and 2 bases, in that order; junction bases with no gene match: 7.

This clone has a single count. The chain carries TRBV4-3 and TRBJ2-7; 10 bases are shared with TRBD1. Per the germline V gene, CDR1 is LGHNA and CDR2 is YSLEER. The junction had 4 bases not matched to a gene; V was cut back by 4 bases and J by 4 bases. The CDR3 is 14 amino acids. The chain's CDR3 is CASSRDRGLYEQYF. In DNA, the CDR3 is TGCGCCAGCAGCCGCGACAGGGGGCTTTACGAGCAGTACTTC.

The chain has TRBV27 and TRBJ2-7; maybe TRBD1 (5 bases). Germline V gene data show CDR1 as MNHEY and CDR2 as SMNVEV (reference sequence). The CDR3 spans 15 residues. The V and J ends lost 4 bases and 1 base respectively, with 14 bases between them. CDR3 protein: CASSSHRSSSYEQYF. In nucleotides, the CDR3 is TGTGCCAGCAGTTCTCACAGGAGTTCGTCCTACGAGCAGTACTTC.

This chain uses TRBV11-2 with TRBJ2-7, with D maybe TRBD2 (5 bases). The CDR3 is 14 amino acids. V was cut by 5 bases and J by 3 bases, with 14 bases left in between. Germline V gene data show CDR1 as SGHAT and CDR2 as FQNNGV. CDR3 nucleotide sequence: TGTGCCAGCAGCGCCGGACTGGGTGGCTACGAGCAGTACTTC. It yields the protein CASSAGLGGYEQYF.

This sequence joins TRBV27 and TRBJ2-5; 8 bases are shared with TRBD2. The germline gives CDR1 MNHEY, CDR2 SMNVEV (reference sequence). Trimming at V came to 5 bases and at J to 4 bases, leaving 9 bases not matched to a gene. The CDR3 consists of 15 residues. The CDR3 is CASSISGGYGETQYF. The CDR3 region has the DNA TGTGCCAGCAGTATAAGCGGGGGATATGGAGAGACCCAGTACTTC.

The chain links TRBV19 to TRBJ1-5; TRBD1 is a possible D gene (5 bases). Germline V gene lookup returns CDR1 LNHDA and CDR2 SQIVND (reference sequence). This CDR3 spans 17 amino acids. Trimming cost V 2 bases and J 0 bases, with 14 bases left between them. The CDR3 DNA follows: TGTGCCAGTAGTATAAGGGGCGGAAGTTATAGCAATCAGCCCCAGCATTTT. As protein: CASSIRGGSYSNQPQHF.

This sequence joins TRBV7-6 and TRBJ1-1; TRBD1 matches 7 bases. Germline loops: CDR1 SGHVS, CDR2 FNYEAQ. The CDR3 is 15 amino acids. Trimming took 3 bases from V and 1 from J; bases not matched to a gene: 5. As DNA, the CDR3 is TGTGCCAGCAGCTTTACGGGACAGTCGAACACTGAAGCTTTCTTT. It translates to CASSFTGQSNTEAFF.

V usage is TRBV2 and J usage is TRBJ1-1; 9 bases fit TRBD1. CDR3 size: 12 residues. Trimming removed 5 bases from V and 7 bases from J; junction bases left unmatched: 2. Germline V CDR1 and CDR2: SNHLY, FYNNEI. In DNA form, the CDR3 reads TGTGCCAGCAGTAGGACAGGGGATGAAGCTTTCTTT. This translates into CASSRTGDEAFF.

Here the CDR3 reads CASSPPLRELFTEQFF. In DNA form, the CDR3 reads TGTGCCAGCAGCCCCCCCTTGCGGGAGTTGTTCACTGAGCAGTTCTTC. The chain uses TRBV7-8 and TRBJ2-1; 7 nucleotides line up with TRBD2. Germline CDR1 SGHVS, CDR2 FQNEAQ. V lost 5 bases to trimming and J lost 9 bases; unmatched junction nucleotides: 16. This CDR3 has 16 residues.

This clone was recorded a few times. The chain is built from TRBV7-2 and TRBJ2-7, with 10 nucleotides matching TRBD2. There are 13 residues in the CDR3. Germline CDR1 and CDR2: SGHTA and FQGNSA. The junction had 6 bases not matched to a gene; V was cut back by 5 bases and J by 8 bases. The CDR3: CASSLTTSGQQYF. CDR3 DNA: TGTGCCAGCAGCCTAACGACTAGCGGGCAGCAGTACTTC.

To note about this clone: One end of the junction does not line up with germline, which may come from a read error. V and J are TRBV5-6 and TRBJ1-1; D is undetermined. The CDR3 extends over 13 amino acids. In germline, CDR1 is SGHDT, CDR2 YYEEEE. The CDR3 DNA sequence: TGTGTCAGCAGCTTGGAACAGTCCACTGAAGCTTTCTTT. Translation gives CVSSLEQSTEAFF.

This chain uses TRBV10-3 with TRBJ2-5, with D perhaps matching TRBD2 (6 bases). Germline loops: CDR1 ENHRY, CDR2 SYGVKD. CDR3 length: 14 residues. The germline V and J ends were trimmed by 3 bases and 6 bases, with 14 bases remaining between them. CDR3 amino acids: CAISETGVAKTQYF. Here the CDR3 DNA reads TGTGCCATCAGTGAAACGGGGGTGGCAAAGACCCAGTACTTC.

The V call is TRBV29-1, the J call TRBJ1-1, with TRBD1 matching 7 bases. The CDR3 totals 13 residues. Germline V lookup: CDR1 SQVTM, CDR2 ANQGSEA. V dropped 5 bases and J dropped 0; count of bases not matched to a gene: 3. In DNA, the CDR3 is TGCAGCGTTCACAGGGGAATGAACACTGAAGCTTTCTTT. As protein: CSVHRGMNTEAFF.

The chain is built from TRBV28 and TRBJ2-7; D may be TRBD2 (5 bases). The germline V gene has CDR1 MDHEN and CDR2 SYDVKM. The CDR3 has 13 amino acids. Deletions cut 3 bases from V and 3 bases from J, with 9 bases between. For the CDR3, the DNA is TGTGCCAGCAGTTTTGAGGGTATCTACGAGCAGTACTTC. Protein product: CASSFEGIYEQYF.

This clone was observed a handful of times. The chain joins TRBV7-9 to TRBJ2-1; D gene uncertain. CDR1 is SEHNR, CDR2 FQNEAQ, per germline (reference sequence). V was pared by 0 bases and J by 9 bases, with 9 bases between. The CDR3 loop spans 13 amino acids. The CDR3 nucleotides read TGTGCCAGCAGCTTAGCGCGGCATTCTGAGCAGTTCTTC. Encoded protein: CASSLARHSEQFF.

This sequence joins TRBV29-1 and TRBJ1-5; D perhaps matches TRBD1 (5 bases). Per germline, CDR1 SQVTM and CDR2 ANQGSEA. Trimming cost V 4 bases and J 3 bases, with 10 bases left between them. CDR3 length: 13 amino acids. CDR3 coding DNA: TGCAGCGTTGGCCAGGGTGACAATCAGCCCCAGCATTTT. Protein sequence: CSVGQGDNQPQHF.

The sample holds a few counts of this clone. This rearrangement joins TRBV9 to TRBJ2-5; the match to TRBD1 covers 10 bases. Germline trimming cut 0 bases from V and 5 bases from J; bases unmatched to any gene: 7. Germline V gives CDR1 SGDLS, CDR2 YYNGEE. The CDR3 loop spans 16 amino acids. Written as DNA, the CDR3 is TGTGCCAGCAGCGTAGCTCTGGGACAGGGGTGGGAGACCCAGTACTTC. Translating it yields CASSVALGQGWETQYF. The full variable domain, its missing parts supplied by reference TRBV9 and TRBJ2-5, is DSGVTQTPKHLITATGQRVTLRCSPRSGDLSVYWYQQSLDQGLQFLIQYYNGEERAKGNILERFSAQQFPDLHSELNLSSLELGDSALYFCASSVALGQGWETQYFGPGTRLLVL.

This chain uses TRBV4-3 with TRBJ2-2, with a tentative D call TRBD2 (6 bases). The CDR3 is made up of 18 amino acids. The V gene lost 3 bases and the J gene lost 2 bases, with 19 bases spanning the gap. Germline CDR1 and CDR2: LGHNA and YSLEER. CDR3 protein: CASSHWIGIAANTGELFF. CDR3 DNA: TGCGCCAGCAGCCACTGGATAGGGATAGCGGCCAACACCGGGGAGCTGTTTTTT.

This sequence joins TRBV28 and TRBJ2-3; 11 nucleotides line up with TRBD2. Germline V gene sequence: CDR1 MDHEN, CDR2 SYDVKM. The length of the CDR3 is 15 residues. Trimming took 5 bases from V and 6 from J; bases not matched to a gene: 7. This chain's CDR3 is CASSPQASGRDTQYF. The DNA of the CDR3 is TGTGCCAGCAGTCCTCAGGCTAGCGGGAGGGATACGCAGTATTTT.

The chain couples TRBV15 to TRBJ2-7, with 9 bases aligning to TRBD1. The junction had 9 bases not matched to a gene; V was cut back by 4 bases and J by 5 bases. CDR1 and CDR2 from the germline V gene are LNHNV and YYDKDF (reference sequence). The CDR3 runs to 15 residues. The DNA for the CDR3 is TGTGCCACCAGCAAAGACAGGGGGTTAGGCAACGAGCAGTACTTC. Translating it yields CATSKDRGLGNEQYF.

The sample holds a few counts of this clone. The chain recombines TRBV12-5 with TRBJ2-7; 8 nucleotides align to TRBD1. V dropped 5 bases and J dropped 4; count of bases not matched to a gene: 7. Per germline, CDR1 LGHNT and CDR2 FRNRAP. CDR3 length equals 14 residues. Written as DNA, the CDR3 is TGTGCTAGTGGTGGACCAGGGGGCGCTTACGAGCAGTACTTC. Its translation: CASGGPGGAYEQYF.